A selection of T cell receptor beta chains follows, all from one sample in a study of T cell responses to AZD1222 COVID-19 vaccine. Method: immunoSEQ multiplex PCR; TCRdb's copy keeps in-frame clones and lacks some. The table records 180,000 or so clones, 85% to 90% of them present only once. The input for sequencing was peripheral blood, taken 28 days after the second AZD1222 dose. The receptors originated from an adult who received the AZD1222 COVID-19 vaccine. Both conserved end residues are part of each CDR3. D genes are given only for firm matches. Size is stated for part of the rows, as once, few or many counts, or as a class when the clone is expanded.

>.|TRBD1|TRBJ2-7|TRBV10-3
CAIKKGAENEQYF
TGTGCCATCAAAAAGGGGGCGGAAAACGAGCAGTACTTC
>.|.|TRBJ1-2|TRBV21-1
CATPGGSNYGYTF
TGTGCCACCCCGGGAGGGAGTAACTATGGCTACACCTTC
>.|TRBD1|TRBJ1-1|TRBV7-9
CASGVRQGNTEAFF
TGTGCCAGCGGCGTTCGACAGGGTAACACTGAAGCTTTCTTT
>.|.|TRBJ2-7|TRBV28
CASNSPRAGIYEQYF
TGTGCCAGCAATTCCCCCCGCGCGGGGATCTACGAGCAGTACTTC
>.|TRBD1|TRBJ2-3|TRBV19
CASTFRDRGTDTQYF
TGTGCCAGTACGTTTCGGGACAGGGGTACAGATACGCAGTATTTT
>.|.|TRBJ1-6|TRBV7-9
CASQGGQGNSPLHF
TGTGCCAGCCAGGGCGGGCAGGGGAATTCACCCCTCCACTTT
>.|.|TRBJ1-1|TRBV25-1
CASSEYLVTEAFF
TGTGCCAGCAGTGAATACCTAGTAACTGAAGCTTTCTTT
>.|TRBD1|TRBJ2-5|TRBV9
CASSVGGTGGIETQYF
TGTGCCAGCAGCGTAGGGGGGACAGGGGGCATAGAGACCCAGTACTTC
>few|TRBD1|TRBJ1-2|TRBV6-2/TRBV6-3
CASSYGQANYGYTF
TGTGCCAGCAGTTATGGACAGGCTAACTATGGCTACACCTTC
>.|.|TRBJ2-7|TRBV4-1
CASSGVEGNSYEQYF
TGCGCCAGCAGCGGGGTAGAGGGTAACTCCTACGAGCAGTACTTC
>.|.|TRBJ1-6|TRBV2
CATRPGISNSPLHF
TGTGCCACACGGCCGGGCATATCTAATTCACCCCTCCACTTT
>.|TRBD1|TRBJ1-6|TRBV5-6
CASSLNQGVKAPLHF
TGTGCCAGCAGCCTGAATCAGGGGGTCAAGGCACCCCTCCACTTT
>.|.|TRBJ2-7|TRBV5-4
CASSFGRTTYEQYF
TGTGCCAGCAGCTTCGGCAGGACAACCTACGAGCAGTACTTC
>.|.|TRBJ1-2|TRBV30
CAWEDGNYGYTF
TGTGCCTGGGAAGACGGGAACTATGGCTACACCTTC
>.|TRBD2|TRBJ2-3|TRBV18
CASSLGTSGRATDTQYF
TGTGCCAGCTCACTGGGGACTAGCGGGAGGGCCACAGATACGCAGTATTTT
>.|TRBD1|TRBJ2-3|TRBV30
CAGTGGSTDTQYF
TGTGCCGGGACAGGGGGTAGTACAGATACGCAGTATTTT
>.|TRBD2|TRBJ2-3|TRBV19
CASSPRGTSGDTQYF
TGTGCCAGTAGTCCCCGGGGGACTAGCGGAGATACGCAGTATTTT
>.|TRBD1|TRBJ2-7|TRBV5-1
CASSLGTGGQEQYF
TGCGCCAGCAGCCTTGGGACAGGGGGTCAAGAGCAGTACTTC
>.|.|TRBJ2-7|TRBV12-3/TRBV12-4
CASSLFSSYEQYF
TGTGCCAGCAGCCTATTTAGCTCCTACGAGCAGTACTTC
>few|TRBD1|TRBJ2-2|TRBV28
CASSYPTGALNTGELFF
TGTGCCAGCAGTTATCCGACAGGGGCCCTAAACACCGGGGAGCTGTTTTTT
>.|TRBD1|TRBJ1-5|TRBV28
CASRGQGGNGPQHF
TGTGCCAGCAGGGGACAGGGGGGCAATGGGCCCCAGCATTTT
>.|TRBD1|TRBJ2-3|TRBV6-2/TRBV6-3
CASSFGQGSTDTQYF
TGTGCCAGCAGTTTCGGACAGGGGAGCACAGATACGCAGTATTTT
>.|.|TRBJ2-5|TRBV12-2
CASRLGTGTVMGQETQYF
TGTGCAAGTCGCTTAGGGACCGGGACAGTGATGGGCCAAGAGACCCAGTACTTC
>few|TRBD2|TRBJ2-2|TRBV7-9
CASSLVGGSKTGELFF
TGTGCCAGCAGCTTAGTAGGCGGGAGTAAAACCGGGGAGCTGTTTTTT
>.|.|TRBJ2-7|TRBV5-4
CASSLGDEQYF
TGTGCCAGCAGCCTGGGGGACGAGCAGTACTTC
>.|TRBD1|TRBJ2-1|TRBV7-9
CASNTGVYNEQFF
TGTGCCAGTAATACAGGGGTCTACAATGAGCAGTTCTTC
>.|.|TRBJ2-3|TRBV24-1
CATRGSGADTQYF
TGTGCCACCCGCGGGTCCGGGGCGGATACGCAGTATTTT
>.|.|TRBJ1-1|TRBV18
CASAGVRVAEAFF
TGTGCCAGCGCCGGTGTAAGGGTGGCTGAAGCTTTCTTT
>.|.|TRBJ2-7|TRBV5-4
CASSLLPGTGNEQYF
TGTGCCAGCAGCTTGCTCCCAGGAACCGGAAACGAGCAGTACTTC
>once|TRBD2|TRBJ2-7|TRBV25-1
CASKSGRAREQYF
TGTGCCAGTAAGAGCGGGAGAGCGAGGGAGCAGTACTTC
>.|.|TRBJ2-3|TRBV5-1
CASSEGSGSTDTQYF
TGCGCCAGCAGCGAGGGGAGCGGGAGCACAGATACGCAGTATTTT
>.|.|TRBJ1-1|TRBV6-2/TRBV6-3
CASSYSGLGTEAFF
TGTGCCAGCAGTTACTCAGGGCTTGGGACTGAAGCTTTCTTT
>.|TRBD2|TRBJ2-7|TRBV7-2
CASSFPPIAGEEYEQYF
TGTGCCAGCAGCTTCCCCCCCATAGCGGGAGAAGAATACGAGCAGTACTTC
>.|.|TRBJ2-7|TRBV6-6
CASAPTGRGSTYEQYF
TGTGCCAGCGCTCCCACGGGCAGGGGCTCAACCTACGAGCAGTACTTC
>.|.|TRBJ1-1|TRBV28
CASSLTGGNTEAFF
TGTGCCAGCAGTTTAACGGGGGGGAACACTGAAGCTTTCTTT
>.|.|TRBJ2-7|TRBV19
CASSISAAKEQYF
TGTGCCAGTAGTATTAGTGCGGCGAAGGAGCAGTACTTC
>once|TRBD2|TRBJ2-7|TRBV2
CASGHSGTPREQYF
TGTGCCAGCGGACATAGCGGGACTCCTCGCGAGCAGTACTTC
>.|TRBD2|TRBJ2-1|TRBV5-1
CASSSTGRSLNEQFF
TGCGCCAGCAGCTCTACCGGGAGGAGCCTCAATGAGCAGTTCTTC
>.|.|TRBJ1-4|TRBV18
CASSSGINEKLFF
TGTGCCAGCTCATCCGGGATAAATGAAAAACTGTTTTTT
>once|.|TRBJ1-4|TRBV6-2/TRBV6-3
CASSRGAGRKLFF
TGTGCCAGCAGCCGAGGGGCGGGACGAAAACTGTTTTTT
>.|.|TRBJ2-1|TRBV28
CASSLTENHNEQFF
TGTGCCAGCAGTTTAACGGAGAACCACAATGAGCAGTTCTTC
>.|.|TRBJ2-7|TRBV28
CASSSLGVLQYF
TGTGCCAGCAGTTCCCTGGGGGTGTTGCAGTACTTC